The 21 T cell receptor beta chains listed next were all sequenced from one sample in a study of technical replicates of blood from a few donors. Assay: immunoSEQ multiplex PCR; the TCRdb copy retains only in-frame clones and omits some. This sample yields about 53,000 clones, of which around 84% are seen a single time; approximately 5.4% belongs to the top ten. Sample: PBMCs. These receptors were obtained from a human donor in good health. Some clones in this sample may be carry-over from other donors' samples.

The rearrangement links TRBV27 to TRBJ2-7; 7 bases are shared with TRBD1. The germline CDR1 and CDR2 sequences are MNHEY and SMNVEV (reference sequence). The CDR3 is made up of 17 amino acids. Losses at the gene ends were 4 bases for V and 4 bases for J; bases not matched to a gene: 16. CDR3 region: CASSSNPYRDRSYEQYF. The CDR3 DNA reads TGTGCCAGCAGTTCAAACCCATACCGGGACAGATCATACGAGCAGTACTTC.

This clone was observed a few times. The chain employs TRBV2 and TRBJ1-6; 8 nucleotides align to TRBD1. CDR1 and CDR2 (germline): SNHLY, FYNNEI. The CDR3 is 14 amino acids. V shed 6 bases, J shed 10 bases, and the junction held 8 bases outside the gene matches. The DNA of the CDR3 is TGTGCCAGCAGAGGACAGGGAGGTATCTCACCCCTCCACTTT. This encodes CASRGQGGISPLHF. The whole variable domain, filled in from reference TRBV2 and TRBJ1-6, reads EPEVTQTPSHQVTQMGQEVILRCVPISNHLYFYWYRQILGQKVEFLVSFYNNEISEKSEIFDDQFSVERPDGSNFTLKIRSTKLEDSAMYFCASRGQGGISPLHFGNGTRLTVT.

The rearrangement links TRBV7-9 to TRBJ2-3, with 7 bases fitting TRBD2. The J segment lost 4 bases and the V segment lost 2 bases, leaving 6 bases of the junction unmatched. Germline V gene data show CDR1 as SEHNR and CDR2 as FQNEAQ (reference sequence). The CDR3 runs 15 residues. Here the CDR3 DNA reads TGTGCCAGCAGCTTATATGCGGGGGTAGCAGATACGCAGTATTTT. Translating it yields CASSLYAGVADTQYF.

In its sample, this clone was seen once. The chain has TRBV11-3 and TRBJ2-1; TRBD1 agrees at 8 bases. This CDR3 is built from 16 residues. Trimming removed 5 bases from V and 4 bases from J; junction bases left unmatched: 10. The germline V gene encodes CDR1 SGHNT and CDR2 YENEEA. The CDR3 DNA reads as TGTGCCAGCAGCACCCGGCAGGGGGCTTCGTACAATGAGCAGTTCTTC. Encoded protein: CASSTRQGASYNEQFF.

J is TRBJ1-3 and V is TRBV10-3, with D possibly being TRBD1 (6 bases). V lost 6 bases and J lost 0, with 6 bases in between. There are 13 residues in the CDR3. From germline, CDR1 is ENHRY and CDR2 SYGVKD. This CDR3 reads CAIRDSSGNTIYF. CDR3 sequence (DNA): TGTGCCATCAGGGACAGCTCTGGAAACACCATATATTTT.

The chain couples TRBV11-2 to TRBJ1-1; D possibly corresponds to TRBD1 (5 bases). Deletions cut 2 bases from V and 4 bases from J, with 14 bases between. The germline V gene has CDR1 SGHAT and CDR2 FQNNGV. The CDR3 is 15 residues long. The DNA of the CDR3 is TGTGCCAGCAGCTTATGGTCTGGGGGGGGCACTGAAGCTTTCTTT. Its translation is CASSLWSGGGTEAFF.

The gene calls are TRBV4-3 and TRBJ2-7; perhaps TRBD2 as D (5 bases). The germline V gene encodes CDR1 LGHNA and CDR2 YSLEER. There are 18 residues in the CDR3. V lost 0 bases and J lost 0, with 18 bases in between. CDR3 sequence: CASSQDGVVMICSYEQYF. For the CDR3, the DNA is TGCGCCAGCAGCCAAGACGGGGTCGTAATGATATGCTCCTACGAGCAGTACTTC.

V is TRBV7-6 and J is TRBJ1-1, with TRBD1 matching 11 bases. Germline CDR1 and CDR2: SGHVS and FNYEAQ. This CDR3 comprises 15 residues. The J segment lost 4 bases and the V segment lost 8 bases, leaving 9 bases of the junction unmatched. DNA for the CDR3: TGTGCCAGCTTGGGACAGGGGGTGAGAGGCACTGAAGCTTTCTTT. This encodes CASLGQGVRGTEAFF. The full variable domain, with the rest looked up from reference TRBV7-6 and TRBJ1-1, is GAGVSQSPRYKVTKRGQDVALRCDPISGHVSLYWYRQALGQGPEFLTYFNYEAQQDKSGLPNDRFSAERPEGSISTLTIQRTEQRDSAMYRCASLGQGVRGTEAFFGQGTRLTVV.

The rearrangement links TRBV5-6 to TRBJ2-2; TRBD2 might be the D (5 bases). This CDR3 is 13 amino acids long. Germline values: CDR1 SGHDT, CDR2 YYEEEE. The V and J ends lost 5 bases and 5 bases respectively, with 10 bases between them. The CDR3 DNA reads TGTGCCAGCAGGGGTACGGGGACCGGGGAGCTGTTTTTT. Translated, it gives CASRGTGTGELFF.

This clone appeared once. Written as DNA, the CDR3 is TGTGCCAGCTACCTCGGGGGAGATAATTCACCCCTCCACTTT. It codes for CASYLGGDNSPLHF. This chain uses TRBV2 with TRBJ1-6; D might be TRBD1 (5 bases). Trimming took 8 bases from V and 5 from J, leaving 13 bases between them. CDR1 and CDR2 (germline): SNHLY, FYNNEI. This CDR3 has 14 residues.

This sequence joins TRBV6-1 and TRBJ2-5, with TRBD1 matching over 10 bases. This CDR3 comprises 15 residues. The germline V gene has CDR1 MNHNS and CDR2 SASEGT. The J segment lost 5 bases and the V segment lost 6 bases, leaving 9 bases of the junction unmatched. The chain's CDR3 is CASSPGTGVWETQYF. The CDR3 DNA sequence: TGTGCCAGCAGCCCCGGGACAGGGGTCTGGGAGACCCAGTACTTC.

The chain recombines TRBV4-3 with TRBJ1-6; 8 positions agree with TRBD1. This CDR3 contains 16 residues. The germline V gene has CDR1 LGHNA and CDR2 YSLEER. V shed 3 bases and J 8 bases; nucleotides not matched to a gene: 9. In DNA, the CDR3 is TGCGCCAGCAGCCACGTTACCGGGACAGGCCATTCACCCCTCCACTTT. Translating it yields CASSHVTGTGHSPLHF.

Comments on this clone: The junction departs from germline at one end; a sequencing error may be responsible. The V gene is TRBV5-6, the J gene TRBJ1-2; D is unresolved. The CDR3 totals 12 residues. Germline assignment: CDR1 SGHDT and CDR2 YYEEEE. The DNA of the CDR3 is TGTGCCAGCAGCTTGGATGCGGAGAATTTGGCCTTC. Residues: CASSLDAENLAF.

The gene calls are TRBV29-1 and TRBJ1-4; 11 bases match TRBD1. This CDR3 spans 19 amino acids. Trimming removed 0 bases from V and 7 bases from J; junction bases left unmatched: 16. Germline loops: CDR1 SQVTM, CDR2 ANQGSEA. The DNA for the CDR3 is TGCAGCGTTGAAGACCCCCCCGGGACAGGGGGAGGAATTGTTGAAAAACTGTTTTTT. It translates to CSVEDPPGTGGGIVEKLFF.

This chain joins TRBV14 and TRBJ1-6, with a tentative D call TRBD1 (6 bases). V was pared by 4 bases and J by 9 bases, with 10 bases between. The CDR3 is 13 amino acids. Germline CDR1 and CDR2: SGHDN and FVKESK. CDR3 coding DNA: TGTGCCAGCAGCCCAAGGGGGGGTTCACCCCTCCACTTT. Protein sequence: CASSPRGGSPLHF.

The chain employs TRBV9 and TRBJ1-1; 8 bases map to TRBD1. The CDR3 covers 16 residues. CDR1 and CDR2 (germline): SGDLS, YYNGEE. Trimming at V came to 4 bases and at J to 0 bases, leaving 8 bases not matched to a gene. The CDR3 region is CASSPHRGDLNTEAFF. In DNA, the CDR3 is TGTGCCAGCAGCCCCCACAGGGGGGATTTGAACACTGAAGCTTTCTTT.

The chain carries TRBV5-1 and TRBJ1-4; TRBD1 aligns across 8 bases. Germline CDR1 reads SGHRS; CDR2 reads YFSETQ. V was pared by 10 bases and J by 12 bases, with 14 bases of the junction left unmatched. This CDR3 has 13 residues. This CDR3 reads CAADRTGQSELFF. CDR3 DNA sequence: TGCGCCGCGGACCGGACAGGGCAATCCGAACTGTTTTTT.

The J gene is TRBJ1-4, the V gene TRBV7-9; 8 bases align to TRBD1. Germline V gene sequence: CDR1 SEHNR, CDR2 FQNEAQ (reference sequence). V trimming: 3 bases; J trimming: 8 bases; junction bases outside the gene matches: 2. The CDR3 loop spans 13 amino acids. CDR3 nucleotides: TGTGCCAGCAGCTTCCGGGACAGGGAAAAACTGTTTTTT. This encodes CASSFRDREKLFF.

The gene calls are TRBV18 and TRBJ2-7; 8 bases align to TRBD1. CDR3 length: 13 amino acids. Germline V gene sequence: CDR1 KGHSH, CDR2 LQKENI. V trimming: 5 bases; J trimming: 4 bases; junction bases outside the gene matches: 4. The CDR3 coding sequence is TGTGCCAGCTCATTCGGACAGGGTTACGAGCAGTACTTC. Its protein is CASSFGQGYEQYF.

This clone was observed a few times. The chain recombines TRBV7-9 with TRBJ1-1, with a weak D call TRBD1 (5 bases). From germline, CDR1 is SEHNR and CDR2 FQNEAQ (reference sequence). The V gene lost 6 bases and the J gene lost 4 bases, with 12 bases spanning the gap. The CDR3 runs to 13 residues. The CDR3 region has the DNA TGTGCCAGCAGACCAACGGGGGGCACTGAAGCTTTCTTT. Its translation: CASRPTGGTEAFF.

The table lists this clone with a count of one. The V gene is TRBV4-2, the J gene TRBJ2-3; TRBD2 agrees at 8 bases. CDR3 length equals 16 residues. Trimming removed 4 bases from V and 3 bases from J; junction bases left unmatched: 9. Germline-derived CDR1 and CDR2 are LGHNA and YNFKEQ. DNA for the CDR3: TGTGCCAGCAGCCCCCGGGAGGGGGGGCCAACAGATACGCAGTATTTT. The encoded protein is CASSPREGGPTDTQYF.